This passage covers 19 T cell receptor beta chains from one sample sequenced in a study of blood T cell repertoires in COVID-19 (dated by TCRdb to 2020 to 2021). The method behind the library was the immunoSEQ multiplex PCR assay. As stored in TCRdb, this immuneACCESS dataset retains in-frame rearrangements with V and J assigned. A fraction of the clones does not appear; measured against another copy, unresolved V genes explain less than half of the discrepancy, and the remainder lacks a known reason. The sample profile shows tens of thousands of clones; about 92% of them were found once. The ten largest make up about 2% of the sample. Material for sequencing was peripheral blood. These receptors all stem from a man aged 45-65 years with acute or convalescent COVID-19.

The chain couples TRBV2 to TRBJ2-3, with 13 bases lining up with TRBD2. CDR1 and CDR2 (germline): SNHLY, FYNNEI. CDR3 length: 20 residues. The ends lost 4 bases at V and 10 bases at J; junction bases unmatched: 23. The CDR3 loop is CASSGTSGSLPPRHRYSQYF. The DNA for the CDR3 is TGTGCCAGCAGTGGGACTAGCGGGAGTTTACCACCCCGGCACAGATATTCGCAGTATTTT.

The V and J genes are TRBV5-6 and TRBJ2-1; 9 bases line up with TRBD2. There are 13 residues in the CDR3. The germline CDR1 and CDR2 sequences are SGHDT and YYEEEE. With 5 bases clipped from V and 7 bases from J, the junction kept 4 bases outside the gene matches. The CDR3 loop reads CASRGLALNEQFF. The CDR3, as DNA: TGTGCCAGCAGAGGACTAGCGCTTAATGAGCAGTTCTTC.

This clone appeared a single time. The chain combines TRBV28 with TRBJ2-2; 9 positions match TRBD2. Germline assignment: CDR1 MDHEN and CDR2 SYDVKM. Unmatched junction bases numbered 1, after V lost 2 bases and J lost 6 bases. The CDR3 runs 14 residues. CDR3 sequence: CASSLLAGPGELFF. The CDR3 nucleotides are TGTGCCAGCAGTTTACTAGCGGGACCCGGGGAGCTGTTTTTT. Combining the CDR3 with reference TRBV28 and TRBJ2-2 gives the whole variable domain DVKVTQSSRYLVKRTGEKVFLECVQDMDHENMFWYRQDPGLGLRLIYFSYDVKMKEKGDIPEGYSVSREKKERFSLILESASTNQTSMYLCASSLLAGPGELFFGEGSRLTVL.

V is TRBV3-1 (or the pseudogene TRBV3-2) and J is TRBJ2-7; 7 bases map to TRBD2. The CDR3 loop spans 15 amino acids. Trimming at V came to 7 bases and at J to 2 bases, leaving 11 bases not matched to a gene. Germline-derived CDR1 and CDR2 are LGHDT and YNNKEL (reference sequence). The CDR3 loop is CASTGGWDGPYEQYV. The CDR3 DNA reads as TGTGCCAGCACCGGGGGGTGGGATGGTCCCTACGAGCAGTACGTC.

Concerning this clone: Relative to the germline gene, one junction end is altered; a read error may explain this. The chain couples TRBV11-1 to TRBJ2-2, with unresolved D. Germline CDR1 and CDR2: SGHAT and FQDESV (reference sequence). The CDR3 extends over 14 amino acids. CDR3 in amino acids: CASSLVGAVGELFF. For the CDR3, the DNA is TGTGCCAGCAGTTTAGTGGGCGCAGTGGGGGAGCTGTTTTTT. The whole variable domain, remainder taken from reference TRBV11-1 and TRBJ2-2, is EAEVAQSPRYKITEKSQAVAFWCDPISGHATLYWYRQILGQGPELLVQFQDESVVDDSQLPKDRFSAERLKGVDSTLKIQPAELGDSAMYLCASSLVGAVGELFFGEGSRLTVL.

This rearrangement joins TRBV7-2 to TRBJ2-3; D unresolved. V was cut by 1 base and J by 0 bases, with 8 bases left in between. Germline-derived CDR1 and CDR2 are SGHTA and FQGNSA. The CDR3 runs to 15 residues. In DNA, the CDR3 is TGTGCCAGCAGCTTAGTGTTCACAAGCACAGATACGCAGTATTTT. Its protein product is CASSLVFTSTDTQYF.

The chain carries TRBV7-7 and TRBJ2-5; 11 positions agree with TRBD2. The CDR3 contains 17 residues. CDR1 SSHAT and CDR2 FNYEAQ come from the germline V gene (reference sequence). The V segment lost 0 bases and the J segment 5 bases; nucleotides outside the gene matches: 8. The CDR3 DNA sequence: TGTGCCAGCAGCTTAGCATTTACTAGCGGGAGTGGGGAGACCCAGTACTTC. This gives the protein CASSLAFTSGSGETQYF.

A single count supports this clone. The chain is built from TRBV27 and TRBJ2-5; weak D call: TRBD2 (6 bases). CDR3 length: 14 residues. Germline CDR1 is MNHEY and CDR2 is SMNVEV (reference sequence). Trimming shortened V by 5 bases and J by 5 bases, and 15 bases separated the two germline ends. The CDR3 protein is CASSGQSGRETQYF. DNA for the CDR3: TGTGCCAGCAGTGGCCAGTCAGGGAGGGAGACCCAGTACTTC.

This chain joins TRBV7-2 and TRBJ2-5; maybe TRBD2 (5 bases). Germline lookup yields CDR1 SGHTA and CDR2 FQGNSA. This CDR3 spans 15 amino acids. Trimming pared 1 base from V and 2 bases from J, leaving 11 bases between. CDR3 sequence: CASSLGSGAQETQYF. For the CDR3, the DNA is TGTGCCAGCAGCTTAGGGAGCGGCGCACAAGAGACCCAGTACTTC. Variable domain in full (rest from reference TRBV7-2 and TRBJ2-5): GAGVSQSPSNKVTEKGKDVELRCDPISGHTALYWYRQSLGQGLEFLIYFQGNSAPDKSGLPSDRFSAERTGGSVSTLTIQRTQQEDSAVYLCASSLGSGAQETQYFGPGTRLLVL.

The genes are TRBV11-2 and TRBJ2-1; 8 bases map to TRBD2. The trim removed 5 bases at V and 8 bases at J, leaving 8 bases unmatched. CDR3 length: 14 residues. Per germline, CDR1 SGHAT and CDR2 FQNNGV. The CDR3 loop reads CASSRSGKVYEQFF. The CDR3 DNA follows: TGTGCCAGCAGCCGTAGCGGGAAAGTCTATGAGCAGTTCTTC. Full variable domain (rest looked up from reference TRBV11-2 and TRBJ2-1): EAGVAQSPRYKIIEKRQSVAFWCNPISGHATLYWYQQILGQGPKLLIQFQNNGVVDDSQLPKDRFSAERLKGVDSTLKIQPAKLEDSAVYLCASSRSGKVYEQFFGPGTRLTVL.

The chain joins TRBV11-2 to TRBJ1-2, with 7 positions matching TRBD1. V lost 5 bases and J lost 6; bases outside the gene matches: 6. Germline V gives CDR1 SGHAT, CDR2 FQNNGV. There are 13 residues in the CDR3. The CDR3 reads CASSADRVNGYTF. The CDR3 nucleotides read TGTGCCAGCAGCGCCGACAGGGTTAATGGCTACACCTTC.

The chain is built from TRBV7-9 and TRBJ2-7; possibly TRBD2 for D (6 bases). The CDR3 consists of 14 residues. CDR1 is SEHNR and CDR2 is FQNEAQ in the germline V gene (reference sequence). Trimming shortened V by 0 bases and J by 3 bases, and 9 bases separated the two germline ends. CDR3 sequence reads: CASSLASGFYEQYF. The CDR3 nucleotides read TGTGCCAGCAGCTTAGCTAGCGGCTTCTACGAGCAGTACTTC.

To note about this clone: No conserved phenylalanine or tryptophan is present at the end of the CDR3, so a read error is the likely explanation. The limits of the CDR3 on the DNA are not certain, so only TCRdb's listed CDR3 is given. The rearrangement links TRBV7-2 to TRBJ2-3; TRBD1, the D gene given by the table, was not confirmed from the DNA. The CDR3 spans 13 residues, counting both ends. The germline gives CDR1 SGHTA, CDR2 FQGNSA. The CDR3 loop reads CASSLDSRGLVVG.

The J gene is TRBJ2-3, the V gene TRBV11-2; 10 bases are shared with TRBD2. V gave up 6 bases and J gave up 2 bases; unmatched junction bases: 17. Germline lookup yields CDR1 SGHAT and CDR2 FQNNGV. The CDR3 is made up of 19 amino acids. CDR3 in DNA: TGTGCCAGCAGGCCTCGGGGTAGCGGGGGGCCGGTCGCCACAGATACGCAGTATTTT. This sequence encodes CASRPRGSGGPVATDTQYF.

The V and J genes are TRBV30 and TRBJ2-1; 10 nucleotides line up with TRBD2. Trimming removed 5 bases from V and 3 bases from J; junction bases left unmatched: 4. This CDR3 is 14 amino acids long. Germline V gives CDR1 GTSNPN, CDR2 SVGIG (reference sequence). CDR3 region: CAWARTSGYNEQFF. DNA for the CDR3: TGTGCCTGGGCTAGGACTAGCGGCTACAATGAGCAGTTCTTC.

The rearrangement joins TRBV6-6 to TRBJ2-2; 9 bases match TRBD1. Germline assignment: CDR1 MNHNY and CDR2 SVGAGI (reference sequence). The CDR3 sequence is 15 residues long. V gave up 8 bases and J gave up 6 bases; unmatched junction bases: 10. This chain's CDR3 is CASPRGDRVAGELFF. The CDR3 coding sequence is TGTGCCAGCCCCAGAGGGGACAGGGTGGCCGGGGAGCTGTTTTTT.

The J gene is TRBJ1-4, the V gene TRBV19; D remains unclear. There are 12 residues in the CDR3. Trimming stripped 5 bases from V and 8 bases from J, with 9 bases between. The germline gives CDR1 LNHDA, CDR2 SQIVND (reference sequence). In nucleotides, the CDR3 is TGTGCCAGTAGTCGGGTTGAGGAAAAACTGTTTTTT. Translating gives CASSRVEEKLFF.

The V call is TRBV12-5, the J call TRBJ1-1, with a weak D call TRBD1 (5 bases). The CDR3 is 14 amino acids. V lost 2 bases and J 1 base, leaving 8 bases between the germline ends. Germline CDR1 is LGHNT and CDR2 is FRNRAP. The chain's CDR3 is CASGLIQENTEAFF. The DNA of the CDR3 is TGTGCTAGTGGTTTGATACAGGAGAACACTGAAGCTTTCTTT. Together with reference TRBV12-5 and TRBJ1-1, the CDR3 gives the full variable domain: DARVTQTPRHKVTEMGQEVTMRCQPILGHNTVFWYRQTMMQGLELLAYFRNRAPLDDSGMPKDRFSAEMPDATLATLKIQPSEPRDSAVYFCASGLIQENTEAFFGQGTRLTVV.

The chain carries TRBV7-9 and TRBJ2-7; the match to TRBD2 covers 7 bases. The CDR3 has 14 residues. The V gene end was trimmed by 5 bases and the J gene end by 3 bases; junction bases not matched to a gene: 7. Germline CDR1 SEHNR, CDR2 FQNEAQ (reference sequence). The CDR3 region is CASSPLLADYEQYF. CDR3 in DNA: TGTGCCAGCAGCCCCCTTCTAGCGGACTACGAGCAGTACTTC.